This T cell receptor (beta chain) was sequenced for a study of cytomegalovirus exposure and HLA in healthy donors. Study context: From about 179 million T cells, an earlier analysis saw approximately 120 million unique TCR beta sequences.

Study observations and caveats: The availability of immune exposure information extended only to CMV serostatus.

As to this clone: Its target is unknown.

After removal of 5 bases from V and 1 base from J, the junction contained 7 bases not matched to a gene. Germline lookup yields CDR1 SNHLY and CDR2 FYNNEI. The CDR3 has 16 residues. PCR primers comprised 60 Vbeta and 13 Jbeta primers. Using immunoSEQ multiplex PCR, the repertoire was profiled, and TCRdb retains in-frame clones only, with some absent. Among approximately 130,000 clones listed, 75% to 80% were seen once. The chain recombines TRBV2 with TRBJ2-1; 8 bases map to TRBD1. This clonotype originated in a male donor in good health and CMV-seronegative. Sequencing was performed on PBMCs. CDR3 sequence reads: CASSSPGQVSYNEQFF. CDR3 DNA: TGTGCCAGCAGTTCCCCGGGACAGGTATCCTACAATGAGCAGTTCTTC.